This TCR beta chain was identified in a study of blood T cells in healthy people across ages. Overall study findings and caveats: TCR beta diversity per million T cells fell roughly linearly with age.

This clonotype has at least ten counts. Its target is not known. The length of the CDR3 is 15 residues. Germline values: CDR1 MGHRA, CDR2 YSYEKL. V lost 2 bases to trimming and J lost 6 bases, with 17 bases between them. It was with a sample-barcoded 5' primer and a J-beta primer mix that a second PCR of about 6 to 12 cycles was run. All cDNA molecules were each tagged by a template-switch adaptor with 12 random nucleotides. TCRdb itself ran the 5' RACE reads through MiXCR, one entry per CDR3 protein. Of about 1.6 million distinct CDR3 sequences in the sample, roughly a third were seen once. Isolated per sample were at least 6 million PBMCs.

Sequences were obtained from blood. The chain couples TRBV4-1 to TRBJ2-7; either TRBD1 or TRBD2 may supply D (5 bases each). The source of this sequence is a woman under 40 in good health. CDR3 region: CASSQSARTGGEQYF. The CDR3 nucleotides are TGCGCCAGCAGCCAATCGGCTCGTACAGGAGGCGAGCAGTACTTC.